These T cell receptor beta chains were read from a single sample in a study of PD-1 blockade in mismatch repair-deficient tumors. This table comes from immunoSEQ multiplex PCR, and its TCRdb copy is limited to in-frame clones, with some not included. The sample includes 120,000 or so clones, 85% to 90% of them seen just once. The specimen was peripheral blood, collected 44 weeks after starting pembrolizumab. Receptor source: an adult with mismatch repair-deficient cancer. Each CDR3 is given with its conserved first and last residue. Each record gives: clone size, D gene, V gene, J gene, CDR3 DNA, CDR3 protein. D genes are given only for firm matches. Clone size appears in some rows only: once, few, many, or a class for an expanded clone.

.	.	TRBV29-1	TRBJ2-3	TGCAGCGTTGGAGGGTTCTCCCACACAGATACGCAGTATTTT	CSVGGFSHTDTQYF
.	.	TRBV9	TRBJ2-5	TGTGCCAGCAGCGAAGGGTCCGCGGTACAAGAGACCCAGTACTTC	CASSEGSAVQETQYF
.	.	TRBV4-1	TRBJ2-3	TGCGCCAGCAGCCAAGAGCTCCGTCTCCCAGGCACAGATACGCAGTATTTT	CASSQELRLPGTDTQYF
once	TRBD2	TRBV29-1	TRBJ2-3	TGCAGCGCCGACTCCCTGTGGACTAGCGGGTTAATTACAGATACGCAGTATTTT	CSADSLWTSGLITDTQYF
.	.	TRBV5-6	TRBJ2-5	TGTGCCAGCAGCTTGTTGGTGGGGGAGACCCAGTACTTC	CASSLLVGETQYF
.	TRBD1	TRBV5-1	TRBJ2-7	TGCGCCAGCAGCCCGGGGACAGGGGGGGTCTACGAGCAGTACTTC	CASSPGTGGVYEQYF
.	TRBD1	TRBV29-1	TRBJ2-2	TGCAGCGTACTTTGGGACAGAAACACCGGGGAGCTGTTTTTT	CSVLWDRNTGELFF
.	.	TRBV4-1	TRBJ2-2	TGCGCCAGCAGCCAAGGGCGAAACACCGGGGAGCTGTTTTTT	CASSQGRNTGELFF
.	.	TRBV6-6	TRBJ2-5	TGTGCCAGCAGTTATCCGGGGTACGAACAAGAGACCCAGTACTTC	CASSYPGYEQETQYF
once	TRBD2	TRBV13	TRBJ2-3	TGTGCCAGCAGCTTAGGAGCGGGAGTAATAAATACGCAGTATTTT	CASSLGAGVINTQYF
.	.	TRBV18	TRBJ2-5	TGTGCCAGCTCACCATTGCAGGTCCAAGAGACCCAGTACTTC	CASSPLQVQETQYF
few	.	TRBV9	TRBJ2-7	TGTGCCAGCAGTGAAGTCGGCGGGCCGTACTTTTCCTACGAGCAGTACTTC	CASSEVGGPYFSYEQYF
.	.	TRBV30	TRBJ2-2	TGTGCCTGGAGTTTAATGAACACCGGGGAGCTGTTTTTT	CAWSLMNTGELFF
.	TRBD2	TRBV5-4	TRBJ2-7	TGTGCCAGCAGCTTGGGCGGGAGCGTGAGTTACGAGCAGTACTTC	CASSLGGSVSYEQYF
.	.	TRBV6-5	TRBJ2-3	TGTGCCAGTTGGGGGGAACAGGGGAACACAGATACGCAGTATTTT	CASWGEQGNTDTQYF
.	.	TRBV25-1	TRBJ2-7	TGTGCCAGCAGTGAGAGGGCAGGGAGCGAGCAGTACTTC	CASSERAGSEQYF
.	.	TRBV7-9	TRBJ2-5	TGTGCCAGCAGCCCCCAATCGGGGGAGACCCAGTACTTC	CASSPQSGETQYF
.	.	TRBV6-5	TRBJ2-3	TGTGCCAGCAGTTACGCGGAGGAATGTAGCACAGATACGCAGTATTTT	CASSYAEECSTDTQYF
.	.	TRBV5-4	TRBJ2-7	TGTGCCAGCAGCTACTCGACGGGGCCCTACGAGCAGTACTTC	CASSYSTGPYEQYF
.	.	TRBV28	TRBJ1-1	TGTGCCAGCAGTTTATCCACAGTTATGAACACTGAAGCTTTCTTT	CASSLSTVMNTEAFF
.	.	TRBV5-1	TRBJ2-3	TGCGCCAGCAGCTTGGGGGACCGGACAGATACGCAGTATTTT	CASSLGDRTDTQYF
.	TRBD1	TRBV14	TRBJ2-7	TGTGCCAGCAGCCCACGCCGGGACAGGGTTACCTACGAGCAGTACTTC	CASSPRRDRVTYEQYF
.	.	TRBV5-1	TRBJ2-7	TGCGCCAGCAGCCTGGAGGACGCCTACTACGAGCAGTACTTC	CASSLEDAYYEQYF
.	TRBD1	TRBV11-2	TRBJ1-1	TGTGCCAGCAGCTTAGTGTTGGGCAGGAGGGGGCTGGGGAACACTGAAGCTTTCTTT	CASSLVLGRRGLGNTEAFF
.	.	TRBV5-1	TRBJ2-1	TGCGCCAGCAGTTGGGACAACGGCAATGAGCAGTTCTTC	CASSWDNGNEQFF
.	.	TRBV28	TRBJ2-5	TGTGCCAGCAGTTTGGGGACTCCAGAGACCCAGTACTTC	CASSLGTPETQYF
.	TRBD1	TRBV10-3	TRBJ1-1	TGTGCCATCAGCACAGGGGACACTGAAGCTTTCTTT	CAISTGDTEAFF
.	.	TRBV7-3	TRBJ2-2	TGTGCCAGCAGCTTAGAGAACACCGGGGAGCTGTTTTTT	CASSLENTGELFF
once	TRBD1	TRBV7-8	TRBJ2-3	TGTGCCAGCAGCTTAGGGCAGGGGGCGCATACAGATACGCAGTATTTT	CASSLGQGAHTDTQYF
.	.	TRBV25-1	TRBJ2-3	TGTGCCAGCACCGGCGTGGGGACAGATACGCAGTATTTT	CASTGVGTDTQYF
.	.	TRBV6-6	TRBJ2-7	TGTGCCAGCAGTTACTCAGGGGCTGGCGAGCAGTACTTC	CASSYSGAGEQYF
.	TRBD1	TRBV4-1	TRBJ1-5	TGCGCCAGCAGCCTCGGACAGGGGGATAGCAATCAGCCCCAGCATTTT	CASSLGQGDSNQPQHF
.	.	TRBV7-9	TRBJ2-3	TGTGCCAGCAGGAAGGGCACAGATACGCAGTATTTT	CASRKGTDTQYF
.	.	TRBV11-2	TRBJ2-7	TGTGCCAGCAGCTTGGGAGTCTACGAGCAGTACTTC	CASSLGVYEQYF
once	.	TRBV19	TRBJ2-2	TGTGCCAGTAGTATAGTGGCGGGTAACACCGGGGAGCTGTTTTTT	CASSIVAGNTGELFF
.	.	TRBV7-9	TRBJ2-1	TGTGCCAGCAGCTCCCTGTCCTACAATGAGCAGTTCTTC	CASSSLSYNEQFF
.	.	TRBV9	TRBJ2-5	TGTGCCAGCAGCGCCCCACAGGGAGTTTGGGGGCAAGAGACCCAGTACTTC	CASSAPQGVWGQETQYF
few	.	TRBV25-1	TRBJ2-2	TGTGCCAGCAGTGACCTAGCAGACACCGGGGAGCTGTTTTTT	CASSDLADTGELFF
.	.	TRBV16	TRBJ2-5	TGTGCCAGCAGCCAATCGCGGGAAGAGACCCAGTACTTC	CASSQSREETQYF
.	.	TRBV4-3	TRBJ2-7	TGCGCCAGCAGCCAAGTGGTATGGTCCTACGAGCAGTACTTC	CASSQVVWSYEQYF
.	TRBD2	TRBV28	TRBJ2-7	TGTGCCAGCAGTCAACTCCCTGGGACTAGCGGGAACTCCTACGAGCAGTACTTC	CASSQLPGTSGNSYEQYF